This T cell receptor (beta chain) derives from a study of molecular identifiers for immune sequencing clone quantification. Study results and limitations: Under 1% of molecules in naive cells, but over 97% of effector molecules, belonged to clones above 20 RNA copies. Identical TCR molecules can share a barcode, and this sharing could underestimate highly expanded clone sizes.

Remarks on this clonotype: Its antigen is as yet unknown. One end of the junction does not line up with germline, which may come from a read error.

From the PCR reads, TCRdb called clonotypes with MiXCR, one entry per CDR3 protein. The table includes around 470,000 distinct CDR3 sequences, under 30% detected once. The authors sorted naive CD8 T cells as CD8+CD4-CCR7+CD45RA+. Germline-derived CDR1 and CDR2 are LGHNA and YSLEER. The CDR3 loop spans 16 amino acids. The source material was naive CD8+ T cells from blood, with Jurkat cell RNA spiked in. Subset indicated: FACS-sorted CD8+CD4-CCR7+CD45RA+ naive T cells. The TCR sequence derives from a human donor in good health. Some libraries in this study had Jurkat cell RNA spiked in. The V and J genes are TRBV4-3 and TRBJ2-3, with a tentative D call TRBD2 (7 bases). The CDR3 nucleotides read TGCGCCCGCAGCCAAGATCGGGGGGCGCCCACAGATACGCAGTATTTT. It is translated as CARSQDRGAPTDTQYF.